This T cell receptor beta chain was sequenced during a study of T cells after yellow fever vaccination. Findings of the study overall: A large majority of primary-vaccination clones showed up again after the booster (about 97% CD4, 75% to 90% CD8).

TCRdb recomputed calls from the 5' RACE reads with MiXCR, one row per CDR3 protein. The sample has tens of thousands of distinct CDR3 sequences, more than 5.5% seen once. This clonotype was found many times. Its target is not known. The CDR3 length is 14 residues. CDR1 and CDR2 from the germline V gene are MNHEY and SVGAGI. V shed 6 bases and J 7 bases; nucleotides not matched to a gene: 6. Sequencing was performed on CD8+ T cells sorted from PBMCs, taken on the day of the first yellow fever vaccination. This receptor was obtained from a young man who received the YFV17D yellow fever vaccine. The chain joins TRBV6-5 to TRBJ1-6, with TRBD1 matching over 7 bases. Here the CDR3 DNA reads TGTGCCAGCAGACCGACAGGGAGGAATTCACCCCTCCACTTT. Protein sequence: CASRPTGRNSPLHF.